Listed below are T cell receptor beta chains from one sample, sequenced in a study of blood T cell repertoires in COVID-19. TCRdb's copy holds only in-frame clones and misses some; the assay was immunoSEQ multiplex PCR. This table has about 410,000 clones, 89% appearing once. The sequenced material came from peripheral blood. Receptors were obtained from a woman between 35 and 50 years old with COVID-19, enrolled during active disease. Each CDR3 is given with its conserved first and last residue. A D gene is named only where the DNA matches it firmly. Part of the rows lack a size; the others show once, few, many or a class for expanded clones.

abundance	v_gene	d_gene	j_gene	CDR3nt	CDR3aa
.	TRBV6-6	TRBD1	TRBJ1-6	TGTGCCAGCAGTCCCGGACAGGGCGGCTCTTATAATTCACCCCTCCACTTT	CASSPGQGGSYNSPLHF
.	TRBV2	TRBD2	TRBJ2-1	TGTGCCAGCAGACGCAGGACTAGCGGGGGGGTAGATGAGCAGTTCTTC	CASRRRTSGGVDEQFF
.	TRBV7-8	.	TRBJ1-5	TGTGCCAGCAGCTTAGAGGGGGATAGCAATCAGCCCCAGCATTTT	CASSLEGDSNQPQHF
.	TRBV28	TRBD1	TRBJ1-2	TGTGCCAGCAGTCTAATACCGGACAGGGGAGGTAGTGGCTACACCTTC	CASSLIPDRGGSGYTF
.	TRBV19	TRBD1	TRBJ1-1	TGTGCCAGTACAATGGGACAGGGGACCGTTAAGGGCACTGAAGCTTTCTTT	CASTMGQGTVKGTEAFF
.	TRBV5-4	TRBD2	TRBJ2-3	TGTGCCAGCAGCTTGAGTCTAGCGGGGGCCGGGGGAGATACGCAGTATTTT	CASSLSLAGAGGDTQYF
.	TRBV15	.	TRBJ2-7	TGTGCCACCAGCAGAGATTTTAACGGCGGAAGTTACGAGCAGTACTTC	CATSRDFNGGSYEQYF
.	TRBV10-2	.	TRBJ1-6	TGCGCCAGCAGTGAGCCCCAGGGGAGCTCCTATAATTCACCCCTCCACTTT	CASSEPQGSSYNSPLHF
.	TRBV10-3	TRBD1	TRBJ1-1	TGTGCCATCAGGAAGACAGGGGGGGAAAACACTGAAGCTTTCTTT	CAIRKTGGENTEAFF
.	TRBV5-1	.	TRBJ2-6	TGCGCCAGCAGCCGTGACTTGCTCTCTGGGGCCAACGTCCTGACTTTC	CASSRDLLSGANVLTF
.	TRBV19	.	TRBJ1-2	TGTGCCAGTAAAGGAGGTCTATTCTATGGCTACACCTTC	CASKGGLFYGYTF
.	TRBV6-5	.	TRBJ2-3	TGTGCCAGCAGTTACGCACAGGGTTCAGATACGCAGTATTTT	CASSYAQGSDTQYF
.	TRBV27	TRBD1	TRBJ1-2	TGTGCCAGCAGATCCGACAGGGTCGATGGCTACACCTTC	CASRSDRVDGYTF
.	TRBV5-1	TRBD1	TRBJ1-3	TGCGCCAGCAGCTTACAGGGGCCCGGAAACACCATATATTTT	CASSLQGPGNTIYF
.	TRBV19	.	TRBJ1-2	TGTGCCAGTAGCTTGGGGGGTGACTATGGCTACACCTTC	CASSLGGDYGYTF
once	TRBV6-1	.	TRBJ2-3	TGTGCCAGCAGTGAAATTTTACAGGGACGCACAGATACGCAGTATTTT	CASSEILQGRTDTQYF
.	TRBV25-1	.	TRBJ1-6	TGTGCCAGCAGAGGTCCGAGGGGTCGCGGGGGGAATTCACCCCTCCACTTT	CASRGPRGRGGNSPLHF
.	TRBV7-2	TRBD1	TRBJ1-6	TGTGCCAGCAGACTGAGACAGGGGCCCTCACCCCTCCACTTT	CASRLRQGPSPLHF
.	TRBV7-9	TRBD2	TRBJ2-5	TGTGCCAGCAGCTCCTCAGGACTAGCGGGGGAGACCCAGTACTTC	CASSSSGLAGETQYF
few	TRBV7-9	TRBD1	TRBJ2-2	TGTGCCAGCAGCACAGGGGACAGAGTTACCGGGGAGCTGTTTTTT	CASSTGDRVTGELFF
once	TRBV27	TRBD1	TRBJ1-4	TGTGCCAGCACAGACAGGGCGCCTAATGAAAAACTGTTTTTT	CASTDRAPNEKLFF
.	TRBV9	.	TRBJ2-2	TGTGCCAGCAGCGCCCGGGGAGCGAACACCGGGGAGCTGTTTTTT	CASSARGANTGELFF
.	TRBV7-9	TRBD2	TRBJ2-5	TGTGCCAGCGGACTAGCGGGAGGACAAGAGACCCAGTACTTC	CASGLAGGQETQYF
.	TRBV29-1	TRBD1	TRBJ1-1	TGCAGCACAGAAACAGGGGGCCGCACTGAAGCTTTCTTT	CSTETGGRTEAFF
.	TRBV18	.	TRBJ2-5	TGTGCCAGCTCACCGGTAACGGGTTTTGTGTCAGAGACCCAGTACTTC	CASSPVTGFVSETQYF
.	TRBV7-3	.	TRBJ1-2	TGTGCCAGCAGCCCAGGGACAACCGTTAACTATGGCTACACCTTC	CASSPGTTVNYGYTF
once	TRBV19	.	TRBJ1-6	TGTGCCAGTAAAAACCTACTTTTGAGCTCCTATAATTCACCCCTCCACTTT	CASKNLLLSSYNSPLHF
.	TRBV5-4	TRBD1	TRBJ1-2	TGTGCCAGCAGCTCCTACCGGGACAGGGGGAATGGCTACACCTTC	CASSSYRDRGNGYTF
.	TRBV18	.	TRBJ2-2	TGTGCCAGCTCACCACTTGCGGGGGCCAACACCGGGGAGCTGTTTTTT	CASSPLAGANTGELFF
.	TRBV10-2	TRBD1	TRBJ2-2	TGCGCCAGCAGTGAGTCGACAGCCGGGACAGGGGGAACCGGGGAGCTGTTTTTT	CASSESTAGTGGTGELFF
.	TRBV28	.	TRBJ1-5	TGTGCCAGCAGCGCACAGGGAAATCAGCCCCAGCATTTT	CASSAQGNQPQHF
.	TRBV4-1	TRBD2	TRBJ2-7	TGCGCCAGCAGACCAATAGCGGGGGGCGGGGGATCCGAGCAGTACTTC	CASRPIAGGGGSEQYF
.	TRBV14	.	TRBJ2-2	TGTGCCAGCAGCCAAGTTATAGGGGCCGGGGAGCTGTTTTTT	CASSQVIGAGELFF
.	TRBV25-1	TRBD2	TRBJ2-1	TGTGCCAGCAGTCCCCTCAGCGGGAGGGAAATTTTCAATGAGCAGTTCTTC	CASSPLSGREIFNEQFF
.	TRBV5-4	.	TRBJ1-2	TGTGCCAGCAGCCGGCCGGCCGACAGTCCCAATGGCTACACCTTC	CASSRPADSPNGYTF
few	TRBV4-1	TRBD1	TRBJ1-5	TGCGCCAGCAGCCAGGACAGGGCTTCGCAGCCCCAGCATTTT	CASSQDRASQPQHF
.	TRBV3-1/TRBV3-2	TRBD2	TRBJ2-5	TGTGCCAGCAGCCAAGGTCATCTAGCGGGGCGTAAAGAGACCCAGTACTTC	CASSQGHLAGRKETQYF
.	TRBV24-1	TRBD2	TRBJ2-1	TGTGCCACCAGTGATACAACTAGCGGTGAGCAGTTCTTC	CATSDTTSGEQFF
.	TRBV6-5	TRBD1	TRBJ2-2	TGTGCCAGCAGTTACAAGGGGACAGGGATAACCGGGGAGCTGTTTTTT	CASSYKGTGITGELFF
.	TRBV7-2	TRBD1	TRBJ2-1	TGTGCCAGCAGCACCCGACAGGGTTGGAGCAATGAGCAGTTCTTC	CASSTRQGWSNEQFF
.	TRBV6-6	TRBD1	TRBJ2-7	TGTGCCAGCAGTGATTCCGGGACAGGGCTTAACGAGCAGTACTTC	CASSDSGTGLNEQYF
few	TRBV28	.	TRBJ1-5	TGTGCCAGCCGCAATCCCATGGTGAGGGGGAGCAATCAGCCCCAGCATTTT	CASRNPMVRGSNQPQHF
.	TRBV6-5	TRBD1	TRBJ2-7	TGTGCCAGCAGTTTCCGGGACAGCAATTACGAGCAGTACTTC	CASSFRDSNYEQYF
.	TRBV19	TRBD1	TRBJ2-5	TGTGCCAGTAGGAAACAGGGGGAAGAGACCCAGTACTTC	CASRKQGEETQYF